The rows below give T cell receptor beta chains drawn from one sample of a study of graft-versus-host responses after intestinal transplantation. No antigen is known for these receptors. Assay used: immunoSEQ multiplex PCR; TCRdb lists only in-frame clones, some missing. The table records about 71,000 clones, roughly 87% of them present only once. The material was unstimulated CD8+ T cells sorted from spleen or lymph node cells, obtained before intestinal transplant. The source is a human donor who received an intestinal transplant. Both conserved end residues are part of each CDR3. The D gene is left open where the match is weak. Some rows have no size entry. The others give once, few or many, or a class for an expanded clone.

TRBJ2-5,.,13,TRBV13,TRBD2,CASSSGLAETQYF,TGTGCCAGCAGCTCGGGACTAGCGGAGACCCAGTACTTC
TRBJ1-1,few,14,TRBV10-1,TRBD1,CASSEQGVSTEAFF,TGCGCCAGCAGTGAACAGGGGGTAAGCACTGAAGCTTTCTTT
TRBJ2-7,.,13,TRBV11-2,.,CASSRGTSYEQYF,TGTGCCAGCAGCCGAGGCACCTCCTACGAGCAGTACTTC
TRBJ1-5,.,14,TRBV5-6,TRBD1,CASSYGTGGQPQHF,TGTGCCAGCAGCTATGGGACAGGGGGGCAGCCCCAGCATTTT
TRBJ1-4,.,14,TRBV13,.,CASSLRGANEKLFF,TGTGCCAGCAGCTTACGCGGGGCTAATGAAAAACTGTTTTTT
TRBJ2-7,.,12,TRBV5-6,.,CASSLEGPEQYF,TGTGCCAGCAGCTTGGAGGGGCCCGAGCAGTACTTC
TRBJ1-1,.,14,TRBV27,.,CASRAGNPSTEAFF,TGTGCCAGCAGGGCAGGGAATCCCTCCACTGAAGCTTTCTTT
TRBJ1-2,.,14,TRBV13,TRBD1,CASSPRQGAGGYTF,TGTGCCAGCAGCCCCAGGCAGGGGGCTGGCGGCTACACCTTC
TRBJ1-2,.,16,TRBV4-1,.,CASSPETGQVYHGYTF,TGCGCCAGCAGCCCTGAGACGGGACAAGTCTACCATGGCTACACCTTC
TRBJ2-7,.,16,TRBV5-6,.,CASSPGGAGAGYEQYF,TGTGCCAGCAGCCCGGGGGGTGCGGGGGCGGGGTACGAGCAGTACTTC
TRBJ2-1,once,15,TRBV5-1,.,CASSRDRFLGNEQFF,TGCGCCAGCAGTCGAGACAGGTTTTTGGGCAATGAGCAGTTCTTC
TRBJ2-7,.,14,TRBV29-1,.,CSVIRQDSSYEQYF,TGCAGCGTTATTCGACAGGATAGCTCCTACGAGCAGTACTTC
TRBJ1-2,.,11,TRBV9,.,CASSLGSGYTF,TGTGCCAGCAGCTTAGGGAGTGGCTACACCTTC
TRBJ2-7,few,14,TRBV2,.,CASTAAGAFNEQYF,TGTGCCAGCACTGCAGCAGGGGCCTTCAACGAGCAGTACTTC
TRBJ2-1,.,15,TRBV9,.,CASSANRGSSDEQFF,TGTGCCAGCAGCGCGAACAGGGGATCTAGCGATGAGCAGTTCTTC
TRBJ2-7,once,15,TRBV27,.,CASSSWAQGSYEQYF,TGTGCCAGCAGTAGTTGGGCCCAAGGCTCCTACGAGCAGTACTTC
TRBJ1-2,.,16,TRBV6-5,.,CASSYHSDRTLYGYTF,TGTGCCAGCAGTTACCATTCGGACAGAACTCTCTATGGCTACACCTTC
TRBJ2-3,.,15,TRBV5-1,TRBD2,CASSLGTSGGDTQYF,TGCGCCAGCAGCCTGGGGACTAGCGGGGGGGATACGCAGTATTTT
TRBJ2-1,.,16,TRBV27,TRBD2,CASSLGLAGVYNEQFF,TGTGCCAGCAGCCTGGGGCTAGCGGGGGTTTACAATGAGCAGTTCTTC
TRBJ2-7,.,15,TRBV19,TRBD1,CASSIAATGGYEQYF,TGTGCCAGTAGTATAGCCGCGACAGGGGGCTACGAGCAGTACTTC
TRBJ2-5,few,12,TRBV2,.,CASRGREETQYF,TGTGCCAGCCGTGGACGGGAAGAGACCCAGTACTTC
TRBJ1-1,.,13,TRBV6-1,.,CASSDGIALRAFF,TGTGCCAGCAGTGATGGAATAGCATTGCGAGCTTTCTTT
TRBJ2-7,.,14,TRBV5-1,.,CASSLASGAYEQYF,TGCGCCAGCAGCTTGGCCTCAGGGGCCTACGAGCAGTACTTC
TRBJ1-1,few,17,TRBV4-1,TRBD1,CASSQETPDRGTGEAFF,TGCGCCAGCAGCCAAGAAACCCCCGACAGGGGAACAGGTGAAGCTTTCTTT
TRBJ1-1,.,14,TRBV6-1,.,CASIPGVRGTEAFF,TGTGCCAGCATACCAGGGGTAAGGGGAACTGAAGCTTTCTTT
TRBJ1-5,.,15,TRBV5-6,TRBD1,CASNLQGDGNQPQHF,TGTGCCAGCAATCTCCAGGGGGACGGCAATCAGCCCCAGCATTTT
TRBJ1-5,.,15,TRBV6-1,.,CASSAEDSPNQPQHF,TGTGCCAGCAGTGCCGAGGACAGCCCGAATCAGCCCCAGCATTTT
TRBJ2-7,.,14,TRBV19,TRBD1,CASSIGTDFYEQYF,TGTGCCAGTAGTATCGGGACAGACTTCTACGAGCAGTACTTC
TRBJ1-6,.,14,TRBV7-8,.,CASSLIGIPSPLHF,TGTGCCAGCAGCTTAATTGGCATCCCGTCACCCCTCCACTTT
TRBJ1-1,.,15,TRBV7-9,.,CASSLVPSPDTEAFF,TGTGCCAGCAGCTTAGTGCCGTCCCCGGACACTGAAGCTTTCTTT
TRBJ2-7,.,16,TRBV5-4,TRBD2,CASLGRGLDGSYEQYF,TGTGCCAGCCTAGGGAGGGGCTTGGATGGCTCCTACGAGCAGTACTTC
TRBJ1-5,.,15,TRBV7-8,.,CASSLGGLSNQPQHF,TGTGCCAGCAGCTTAGGGGGGCTTAGCAATCAGCCCCAGCATTTT
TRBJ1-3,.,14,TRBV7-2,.,CASSTGTHGNTIYF,TGTGCCAGCAGCACCGGGACTCACGGAAACACCATATATTTT
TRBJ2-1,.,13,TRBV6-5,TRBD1,CASSYGQGDEQFF,TGTGCCAGCAGTTACGGACAGGGCGATGAGCAGTTCTTC
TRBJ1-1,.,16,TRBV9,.,CASSTHDGVMNTEAFF,TGTGCCAGCAGCACCCACGACGGGGTTATGAACACTGAAGCTTTCTTT
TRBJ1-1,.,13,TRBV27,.,CASSTGRNTEAFF,TGTGCCAGCAGTACAGGACGGAACACTGAAGCTTTCTTT
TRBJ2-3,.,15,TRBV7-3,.,CASSLGYRAADTQYF,TGTGCCAGCAGCTTAGGCTACAGGGCGGCAGATACGCAGTATTTT
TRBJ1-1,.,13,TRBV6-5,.,CASSYSEGDEAFF,TGTGCCAGCAGTTATTCGGAAGGAGATGAAGCTTTCTTT
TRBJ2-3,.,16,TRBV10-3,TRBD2,CAISVPGLADTDTQYF,TGTGCCATCAGTGTACCGGGACTAGCGGACACAGATACGCAGTATTTT
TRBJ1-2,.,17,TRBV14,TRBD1,CASSPRRGQARVCSYTF,TGTGCCAGCAGCCCCCGGAGGGGGCAGGCCCGAGTATGTAGTTACACCTTC
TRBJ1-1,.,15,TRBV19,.,CASSIGAVPHPEAFF,TGTGCCAGTAGTATTGGGGCCGTTCCCCACCCTGAAGCTTTCTTT
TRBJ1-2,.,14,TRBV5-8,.,CASSLAASNYGYTF,TGTGCCAGCAGCTTGGCCGCCAGTAACTATGGCTACACCTTC
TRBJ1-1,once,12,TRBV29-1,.,CSVVEGSGEAFF,TGCAGCGTTGTGGAGGGGTCCGGTGAAGCTTTCTTT
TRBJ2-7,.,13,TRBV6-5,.,CASSPGNSYEQYF,TGTGCCAGCAGTCCGGGGAACTCCTACGAGCAGTACTTC
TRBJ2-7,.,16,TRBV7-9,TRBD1,CASSLALDRPSYEQYF,TGTGCCAGCAGCTTAGCTTTGGACAGGCCCTCCTACGAGCAGTACTTC
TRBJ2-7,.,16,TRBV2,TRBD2,CASSDLTSGGADEQYF,TGTGCCAGCAGTGACCTCACTAGCGGGGGGGCGGACGAGCAGTACTTC